This T cell receptor beta chain was recovered during a study of T cell clones after liver transplantation. Study-wide background: Draws occurred before transplant, before withdrawal, and after complete or failed withdrawal. Whole-study results and caveats: Post-transplant, graft-donor-reactive CD4 TCRbeta sequences in blood dropped significantly in 5 of 8 subjects. These preliminary findings come from unstandardized post-transplant sampling times.

A note on this clone: What it recognizes is unknown.

The protocol was immunoSEQ multiplex PCR, while the TCRdb copy is restricted to in-frame clones and leaves out a portion. The sample holds roughly 80,000 clones, less than 90% seen once. V dropped 2 bases and J dropped 1 base, with 9 bases sitting between them. The CDR3 has 14 residues. Germline values: CDR1 SGHRS, CDR2 YFSETQ. The chain couples TRBV5-1 to TRBJ1-1; D is unclear. Sequenced material: CD4+ T cells from blood, taken at the 22-month timepoint. The sequence was obtained from a human patient who received a liver transplant. Some T cells may arise from the graft donor. CDR3 DNA sequence: TGCGCCAGCAGCTTACGGTTTCGGAACACTGAAGCTTTCTTT. Translated: CASSLRFRNTEAFF.